A selection of T cell receptor beta chains follows, all from one sample in a study of Ad26.COV2.S vaccination and SARS-CoV-2 variants. The method was immunoSEQ multiplex PCR; TCRdb's version includes in-frame clones alone and lacks a portion of them. The sample records 440,000 or so clones, roughly 90% being singletons. Specimen: peripheral blood, collected in a trial of Ad26.COV2.S vaccine versus placebo. The receptors shown here come from a person between 18 and 60 years old who received the Ad26.COV2.S COVID-19 vaccine or a placebo. Both conserved end residues are part of each CDR3. The D gene is left open where the match is weak. Size values are once, few and many counts, or a class for expanded clones, and some rows have none.

>TRBD1|TRBV6-6|-|TRBJ2-2
CASEITGGFGTGELFF
TGTGCCAGTGAGATAACAGGGGGCTTCGGCACCGGGGAGCTGTTTTTT
>-|TRBV12-3/TRBV12-4|-|TRBJ2-5
CASSPPGETQYF
TGTGCCAGCAGCCCCCCCGGGGAGACCCAGTACTTC
>-|TRBV9|-|TRBJ2-7
CASSEGPLFRGYEQYF
TGTGCCAGCAGCGAGGGGCCTCTATTCCGGGGTTACGAGCAGTACTTC
>-|TRBV5-1|-|TRBJ2-1
CASSLIRGPAYNEQFF
TGCGCCAGCAGCTTGATTAGAGGACCGGCCTACAATGAGCAGTTCTTC
>TRBD1|TRBV12-5|-|TRBJ2-4
CASGLFPDDRVFPARQYF
TGTGCTAGTGGTTTGTTCCCGGACGACAGGGTTTTCCCTGCCCGACAGTACTTC
>TRBD2|TRBV19|-|TRBJ2-7
CASSIGGSYEQYF
TGTGCCAGTAGTATCGGGGGGTCCTACGAGCAGTACTTC
>-|TRBV5-1|-|TRBJ2-1
CASSPSRAVNEQFF
TGCGCCAGCAGCCCCTCACGGGCCGTCAATGAGCAGTTCTTC
>-|TRBV29-1|-|TRBJ1-2
CSVERVVYGYTF
TGCAGCGTTGAGCGGGTTGTCTATGGCTACACCTTC
>-|TRBV3-1/TRBV3-2|-|TRBJ2-3
CASTQGVAGTDTQYF
TGTGCCAGCACCCAAGGGGTAGCAGGCACAGATACGCAGTATTTT
>TRBD1|TRBV6-9|-|TRBJ1-4
CASSSGGLNEKLFF
TGTGCCAGCAGTTCAGGGGGACTAAATGAAAAACTGTTTTTT
>TRBD2|TRBV3-1/TRBV3-2|-|TRBJ2-7
CASSHGLAGGPRSYEQYF
TGTGCCAGCAGCCACGGACTAGCGGGGGGGCCTCGCTCCTACGAGCAGTACTTC
>TRBD1|TRBV27|-|TRBJ1-1
CASSFQGAAEAFF
TGTGCCAGCAGTTTTCAGGGGGCGGCTGAAGCTTTCTTT
>TRBD1|TRBV6-6|-|TRBJ1-5
CASSYSQTGAQPQHF
TGTGCCAGCAGTTACTCACAGACAGGGGCTCAGCCCCAGCATTTT
>TRBD2|TRBV3-1/TRBV3-2|once|TRBJ2-5
CASSQVGGRETQYF
TGTGCCAGCAGCCAGGTGGGGGGGAGAGAGACCCAGTACTTC
>-|TRBV29-1|-|TRBJ1-1
CSIEGGGTEAFF
TGCAGCATAGAAGGAGGGGGGACTGAAGCTTTCTTT
>-|TRBV11-2|once|TRBJ2-5
CASSRLGETQYF
TGTGCCAGCAGTAGACTAGGGGAGACCCAGTACTTC
>-|TRBV7-2|-|TRBJ1-5
CASSLMGNSNQPQHF
TGTGCCAGCAGCTTAATGGGGAATAGCAATCAGCCCCAGCATTTT
>-|TRBV6-6|once|TRBJ1-2
CASSYGGYTF
TGTGCCAGCAGTTACGGGGGCTACACCTTC
>-|TRBV4-3|-|TRBJ1-4
CASSQTSSGEKLFF
TGCGCCAGCAGCCAGACCTCCTCGGGAGAAAAACTGTTTTTT
>-|TRBV5-4|-|TRBJ2-2
CASRGSGELFF
TGTGCCAGCAGGGGTTCCGGGGAGCTGTTTTTT
>-|TRBV18|few|TRBJ1-4
CASSSFGHIEGLDSGEKLFF
TGTGCCAGCTCTTCCTTCGGACACATTGAGGGCCTGGATTCGGGGGAAAAACTGTTTTTT
>TRBD2|TRBV5-6|-|TRBJ2-4
CASRTSGVDIQYF
TGTGCCAGCAGGACTAGCGGGGTGGACATTCAGTACTTC
>-|TRBV15|-|TRBJ1-1
CATSRGSIQANTEAFF
TGTGCCACCAGCAGAGGCTCGATACAAGCGAACACTGAAGCTTTCTTT
>-|TRBV5-6|-|TRBJ1-4
CASSLIGTTNEKLFF
TGTGCCAGCAGCTTAATAGGAACAACTAATGAAAAACTGTTTTTT
>-|TRBV7-2|once|TRBJ2-3
CASSQSRGTDTQYF
TGTGCCAGCAGCCAATCCCGGGGAACAGATACGCAGTATTTT
>-|TRBV19|-|TRBJ1-2
CAGHDQGSGGYTF
TGTGCCGGACACGACCAGGGATCAGGGGGCTACACCTTC
>-|TRBV6-5|-|TRBJ2-5
CASSYFARKETQYF
TGTGCCAGCAGTTACTTTGCCCGTAAAGAGACCCAGTACTTC
>-|TRBV18|-|TRBJ1-6
CASSPETSNSPLHF
TGTGCCAGCTCACCAGAGACAAGTAATTCACCCCTCCACTTT
>-|TRBV9|many|TRBJ1-1
CASSEYRELNTEAFF
TGTGCCAGCAGCGAATACCGGGAGCTGAACACTGAAGCTTTCTTT
>-|TRBV11-2|-|TRBJ2-1
CASSPLRGTYNEQFF
TGTGCCAGCAGCCCCCTCCGGGGGACCTACAATGAGCAGTTCTTC
>-|TRBV5-1|-|TRBJ2-2
CASSLYGDTGELFF
TGCGCCAGCAGCTTGTATGGGGACACCGGGGAGCTGTTTTTT
>TRBD1|TRBV7-2|-|TRBJ2-1
CASSLDRKVGNEQFF
TGTGCCAGCAGCTTGGACAGGAAAGTTGGCAATGAGCAGTTCTTC
>-|TRBV7-9|-|TRBJ2-2
CASSSTMSDPDTGELFF
TGTGCCAGCAGCTCGACAATGTCGGATCCGGACACCGGGGAGCTGTTTTTT
>TRBD2|TRBV4-1|few|TRBJ2-7
CASSQESVAGAGEQYF
TGCGCCAGCAGCCAAGAATCGGTAGCGGGGGCGGGTGAGCAGTACTTC
>-|TRBV29-1|-|TRBJ2-7
CSVLTMEYEQYF
TGCAGCGTTCTCACGATGGAGTACGAGCAGTACTTC
>-|TRBV6-2/TRBV6-3|-|TRBJ1-2
CASSGRFYGYTF
TGTGCCAGCAGCGGGCGGTTTTATGGCTACACCTTC
>TRBD2|TRBV4-3|-|TRBJ2-5
CASSPGGVAGGPSQETQYF
TGCGCCAGCAGCCCGGGAGGGGTAGCGGGGGGGCCTTCCCAAGAGACCCAGTACTTC
>-|TRBV27|-|TRBJ2-6
CASTPVGANVLTF
TGTGCCAGCACCCCTGTCGGGGCCAACGTCCTGACTTTC
>-|TRBV5-1|few|TRBJ1-5
CASSLGGVSNQPQHF
TGCGCCAGCAGCTTGGGGGGCGTCAGCAATCAGCCCCAGCATTTT
>-|TRBV2|-|TRBJ2-7
CASSDLVTRVGAYEQYF
TGTGCCAGCAGTGACCTCGTGACGAGGGTCGGGGCCTACGAGCAGTACTTC
>-|TRBV27|few|TRBJ1-1
CASSLAPWGNTEAFF
TGTGCCAGCAGTTTAGCCCCCTGGGGGAACACTGAAGCTTTCTTT
>TRBD1|TRBV7-9|-|TRBJ2-5
CASISWDRGGETQYF
TGTGCCAGCATCTCTTGGGACAGGGGTGGAGAGACCCAGTACTTC